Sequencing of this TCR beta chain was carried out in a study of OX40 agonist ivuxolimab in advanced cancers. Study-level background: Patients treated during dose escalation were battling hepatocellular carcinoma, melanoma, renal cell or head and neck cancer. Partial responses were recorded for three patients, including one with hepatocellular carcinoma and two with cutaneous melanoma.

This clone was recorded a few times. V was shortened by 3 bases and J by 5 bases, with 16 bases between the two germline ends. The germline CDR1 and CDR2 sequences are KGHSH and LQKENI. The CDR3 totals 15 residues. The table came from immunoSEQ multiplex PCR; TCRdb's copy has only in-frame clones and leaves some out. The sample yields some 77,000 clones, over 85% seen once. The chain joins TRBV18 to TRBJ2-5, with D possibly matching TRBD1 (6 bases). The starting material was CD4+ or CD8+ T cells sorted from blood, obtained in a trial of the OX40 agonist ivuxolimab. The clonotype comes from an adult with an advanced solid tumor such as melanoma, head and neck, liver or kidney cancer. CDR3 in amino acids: CASSPITGLAETQYF. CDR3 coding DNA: TGTGCCAGCTCACCCATAACAGGGCTCGCGGAGACCCAGTACTTC. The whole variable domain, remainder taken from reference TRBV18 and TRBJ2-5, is NAGVMQNPRHLVRRRGQEARLRCSPMKGHSHVYWYRQLPEEGLKFMVYLQKENIIDESGMPKERFSAEFPKEGPSILRIQQVVRGDSAAYFCASSPITGLAETQYFGPGTRLLVL.